The 9 T cell receptor beta chains in this list originate from one sample, sequenced in a study of cytotoxic CD8 clonotypes in ibrutinib-treated CLL (dated by TCRdb to 2020 to 2022). Receptor amplification or capture employed the immunoSEQ multiplex PCR assay. TCRdb limited this immuneACCESS table to in-frame rearrangements with V and J called. A share of clones is missing; checked studies link under half to unresolved V genes, and the rest is unexplained. The sample has 100,000 to 150,000 clones on record, 80% to 90% of them singletons. The ten largest make up around 2% of the sample. The time point label on this specimen signifies: 20 to 25 months on ibrutinib. The input for sequencing was PBMCs, taken after 24 months of ibrutinib treatment. These receptors all stem from a human donor with chronic lymphocytic leukemia.

The rearrangement uses TRBV18 and TRBJ1-5, with a tentative D call TRBD1 (6 bases). Germline-derived CDR1 and CDR2 are KGHSH and LQKENI. The V and J ends lost 5 bases and 1 base respectively, with 9 bases between them. The CDR3 spans 14 residues. The CDR3 sequence: CASSVGQSNQPQHF. Written as DNA, the CDR3 is TGTGCCAGCTCAGTGGGACAAAGCAATCAGCCCCAGCATTTT. Variable domain in full (rest from reference TRBV18 and TRBJ1-5): NAGVMQNPRHLVRRRGQEARLRCSPMKGHSHVYWYRQLPEEGLKFMVYLQKENIIDESGMPKERFSAEFPKEGPSILRIQQVVRGDSAAYFCASSVGQSNQPQHFGDGTRLSIL.

V usage is TRBV7-8 and J usage is TRBJ2-5; D is uncertain. V was pared by 0 bases and J by 5 bases, with 4 bases between. Germline lookup yields CDR1 SGHVS and CDR2 FQNEAQ. The CDR3 has 12 amino acids. CDR3 DNA: TGTGCCAGCAGCTTAGCGGGTGAGACCCAGTACTTC. As protein: CASSLAGETQYF.

This rearrangement joins TRBV7-9 to TRBJ2-3; tentative D call: TRBD1 (6 bases). CDR1 and CDR2 (germline): SEHNR, FQNEAQ (reference sequence). The CDR3 runs 16 residues. Trimming removed 6 bases from V and 5 bases from J, with 21 bases in between. The CDR3 here is CASRSRGYSRRDTQYF. Here the CDR3 DNA reads TGTGCCAGCAGATCAAGGGGGTACTCGAGGAGAGATACGCAGTATTTT.

This clone was seen only a few times. The chain recombines TRBV19 with TRBJ1-6, with TRBD1 matching 8 bases. V dropped 9 bases and J dropped 14; count of bases not matched to a gene: 21. The CDR3 length is 16 residues. The V gene's germline CDR1 is LNHDA and CDR2 SQIVND (reference sequence). The CDR3 nucleotides are TGTGCCAGCCGTTCTGCGACAGGGGCGGAGGGTGGGGCCCTCCACTTT. Translated, it gives CASRSATGAEGGALHF.

Notes on this clone: Compared with germline, one end of the junction differs, possibly owing to a read error. J is TRBJ1-5 and V is TRBV28; 11 bases are a match to TRBD1. Germline values: CDR1 MDHEN, CDR2 SYDVKM. The CDR3 loop spans 15 amino acids. The CDR3, as DNA: TGTGCCAGCAGTGTATGGGACAGGGGGAATCAGCCCCAGCATTTT. Encoded protein: CASSVWDRGNQPQHF.

The V and J genes are TRBV7-6 and TRBJ2-3, with 8 positions matching TRBD2. V lost 1 base to trimming and J lost 5 bases; unmatched junction nucleotides: 8. The CDR3 is 16 amino acids. The germline gives CDR1 SGHVS, CDR2 FNYEAQ. The CDR3 here is CASSLGIAGRVDTQYF. DNA of the CDR3: TGTGCCAGCAGCTTAGGTATAGCGGGAAGGGTAGATACGCAGTATTTT.

The chain is built from TRBV6-6 and TRBJ1-4; TRBD1 is a possible D gene (5 bases). Germline values: CDR1 MNHNY, CDR2 SVGAGI (reference sequence). This CDR3 is 16 amino acids long. The germline V and J ends were trimmed by 2 bases and 0 bases, with 10 bases remaining between them. CDR3 coding DNA: TGTGCCAGCAGTTACCTTCCAGGGACAACTAATGAAAAACTGTTTTTT. Its translation: CASSYLPGTTNEKLFF.

The rearrangement links TRBV18 to TRBJ1-4; 9 bases map to TRBD1. J gave up 2 bases and V 2 bases, and 12 bases lay outside the gene matches. This CDR3 is built from 19 residues. The germline gives CDR1 KGHSH, CDR2 LQKENI. As DNA, the CDR3 is TGTGCCAGCTCACCAAGAACAGGGGGCGGTTCTGGCACTAATGAAAAACTGTTTTTT. Protein sequence: CASSPRTGGGSGTNEKLFF.

J is TRBJ1-5 and V is TRBV4-2; 7 nucleotides match TRBD1. The CDR3 totals 18 residues. V trimming: 0 bases; J trimming: 5 bases; junction bases outside the gene matches: 13. Per germline, CDR1 LGHNA and CDR2 YNFKEQ. Here the CDR3 DNA reads TGTGCCAGCAGCCAAGACTTCAAACCGACAGGGTATCATCAGCCCCAGCATTTT. Translation: CASSQDFKPTGYHQPQHF.